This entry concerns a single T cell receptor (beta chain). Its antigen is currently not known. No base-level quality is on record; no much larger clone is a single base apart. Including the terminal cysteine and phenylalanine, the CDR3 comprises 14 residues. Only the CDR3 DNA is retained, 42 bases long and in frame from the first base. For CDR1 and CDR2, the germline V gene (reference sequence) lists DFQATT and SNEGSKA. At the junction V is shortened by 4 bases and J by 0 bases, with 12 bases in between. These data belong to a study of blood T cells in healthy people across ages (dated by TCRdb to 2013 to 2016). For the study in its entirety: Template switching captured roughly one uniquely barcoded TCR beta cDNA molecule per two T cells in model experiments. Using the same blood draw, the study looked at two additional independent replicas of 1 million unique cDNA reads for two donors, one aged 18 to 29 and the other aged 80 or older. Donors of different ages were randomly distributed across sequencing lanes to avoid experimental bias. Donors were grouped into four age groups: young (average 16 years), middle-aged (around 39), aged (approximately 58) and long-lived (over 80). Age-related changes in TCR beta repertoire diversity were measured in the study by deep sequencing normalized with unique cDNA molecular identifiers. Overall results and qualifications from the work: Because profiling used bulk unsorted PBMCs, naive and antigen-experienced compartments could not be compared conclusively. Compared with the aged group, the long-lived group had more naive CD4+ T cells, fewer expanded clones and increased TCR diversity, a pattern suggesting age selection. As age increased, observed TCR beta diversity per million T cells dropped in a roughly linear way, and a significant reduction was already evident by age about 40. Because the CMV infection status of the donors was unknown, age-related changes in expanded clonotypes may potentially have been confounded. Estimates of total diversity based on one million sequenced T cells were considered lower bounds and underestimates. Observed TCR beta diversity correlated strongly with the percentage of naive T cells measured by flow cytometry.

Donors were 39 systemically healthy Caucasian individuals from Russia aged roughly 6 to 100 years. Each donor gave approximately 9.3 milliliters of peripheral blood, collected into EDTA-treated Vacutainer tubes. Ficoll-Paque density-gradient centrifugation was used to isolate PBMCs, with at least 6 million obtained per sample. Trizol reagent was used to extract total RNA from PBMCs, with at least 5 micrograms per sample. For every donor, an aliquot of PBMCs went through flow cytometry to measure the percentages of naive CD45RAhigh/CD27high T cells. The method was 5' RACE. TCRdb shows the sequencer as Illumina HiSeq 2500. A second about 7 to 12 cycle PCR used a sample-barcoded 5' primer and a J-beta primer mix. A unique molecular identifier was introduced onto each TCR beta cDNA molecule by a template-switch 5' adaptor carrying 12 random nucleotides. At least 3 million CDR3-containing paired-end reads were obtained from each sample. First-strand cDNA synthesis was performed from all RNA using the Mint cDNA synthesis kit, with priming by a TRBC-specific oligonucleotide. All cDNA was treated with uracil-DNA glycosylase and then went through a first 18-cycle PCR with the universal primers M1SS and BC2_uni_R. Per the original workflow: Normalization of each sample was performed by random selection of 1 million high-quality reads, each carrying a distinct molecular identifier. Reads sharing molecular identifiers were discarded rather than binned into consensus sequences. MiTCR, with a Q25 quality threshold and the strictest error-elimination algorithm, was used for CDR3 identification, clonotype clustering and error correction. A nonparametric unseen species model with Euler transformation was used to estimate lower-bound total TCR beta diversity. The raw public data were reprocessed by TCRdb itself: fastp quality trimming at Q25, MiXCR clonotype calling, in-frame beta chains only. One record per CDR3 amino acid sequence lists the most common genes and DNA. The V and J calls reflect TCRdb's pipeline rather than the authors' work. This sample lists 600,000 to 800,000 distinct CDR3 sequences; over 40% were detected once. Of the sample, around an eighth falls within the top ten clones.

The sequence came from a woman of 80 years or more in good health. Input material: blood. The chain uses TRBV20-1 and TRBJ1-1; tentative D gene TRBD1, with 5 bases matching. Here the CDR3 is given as CSATRQIMNTEAFF. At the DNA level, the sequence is TGCAGTGCTACACGACAGATCATGAACACTGAAGCTTTCTTT.